These 4 T cell receptor beta chains came from one sample sequenced in a study of blood T cell repertoires in COVID-19. TCRdb's table, derived via immunoSEQ multiplex PCR, lists solely in-frame clones and lacks some. In the table there are 250,000 to 400,000 clones, over 75% of which are singletons. Material for sequencing was peripheral blood. These receptors were obtained from a man in his fifties or sixties with active or convalescent COVID-19.

The chain is built from TRBV7-9 and TRBJ1-1; 9 nucleotides match TRBD1. V was clipped by 5 bases and J by 5 bases; unmatched bases: 6. CDR3 size: 14 residues. CDR1 and CDR2 from the germline V gene are SEHNR and FQNEAQ (reference sequence). The DNA of the CDR3 is TGTGCCAGCAGCGTTCACAGGGGGCGGACTGAAGCTTTCTTT. Its translation is CASSVHRGRTEAFF.

The genes are TRBV30 and TRBJ2-3; TRBD1 matches at 7 bases. Germline-derived CDR1 and CDR2 are GTSNPN and SVGIG (reference sequence). The CDR3 loop spans 12 amino acids. Trimming removed 5 bases from V and 4 bases from J; junction bases left unmatched: 3. CDR3 region: CAWEGAADTQYF. The CDR3 DNA reads as TGTGCCTGGGAGGGGGCGGCAGATACGCAGTATTTT. Supplemented by reference TRBV30 and TRBJ2-3, the full variable domain reads SQTIHQWPATLVQPVGSPLSLECTVEGTSNPNLYWYRQAAGRGLQLLFYSVGIGQISSEVPQNLSASRPQDRQFILSSKKLLLSDSGFYLCAWEGAADTQYFGPGTRLTVL.

The chain couples TRBV18 to TRBJ1-1; 7 nucleotides agree with TRBD1. This CDR3 has 13 amino acids. The ends lost 5 bases at V and 5 bases at J; junction bases unmatched: 5. Germline values: CDR1 KGHSH, CDR2 LQKENI. The CDR3 here is CASSSGGGTEAFF. The CDR3 DNA is TGTGCCAGCTCATCAGGGGGAGGTACTGAAGCTTTCTTT.

V and J are TRBV19 and TRBJ2-5; the D gene is possibly TRBD1 (6 bases). Germline CDR1 LNHDA, CDR2 SQIVND (reference sequence). The CDR3 contains 12 residues. Trimming left V 8 bases short and J 4 bases short, with 11 bases between. In DNA form, the CDR3 reads TGTGCCAGTGGACAGTCGTCAGAGACCCAGTACTTC. It codes for CASGQSSETQYF.